This paragraph reports one TCR beta chain. Its cognate antigen is unknown. The V end was cut by 5 bases, the J end by 8 bases, with 15 bases between. There are 13 residues in the CDR3. Germline loops: CDR1 SEHNR, CDR2 FQNEAQ (reference sequence). This entry is derived from a study of regulatory T cells in long-lasting Graves disease. Study as a whole: Treatment with antithyroid drugs for over 5 years, together with positive TSH receptor antibodies, meant persistent Graves' disease.

Arm-PCR of CDR3 regions with iRepertoire HTBI primers generated TCR beta libraries. TCRdb re-derived calls from the multiplex PCR reads in MiXCR, one entry per CDR3 protein. Altogether around 430,000 distinct CDR3 sequences are present, roughly 22% being singletons, with the ten largest covering about 12%. Points from the study as a whole: Sampling was limited to peripheral blood rather than thyroid tissue. Persistent cases favored TRBV28, TRBJ1-2 and TRBJ2-5.

This sample's time point: persistent/refractory GD, antithyroid drugs over 5 years with positive TRAb. PBMC RNA served as the TCR library source. Material: peripheral blood mononuclear cells (PBMCs), obtained when the disease was refractory, from a patient treated with antithyroid drugs. The receptor's source is a female donor with Graves disease. The chain joins TRBV7-9 to TRBJ1-2; D is ambiguous. The CDR3 DNA sequence: TGTGCCAGCAGCAACCTCCAGATTGGGGGCTACACCTTC. Residues: CASSNLQIGGYTF.